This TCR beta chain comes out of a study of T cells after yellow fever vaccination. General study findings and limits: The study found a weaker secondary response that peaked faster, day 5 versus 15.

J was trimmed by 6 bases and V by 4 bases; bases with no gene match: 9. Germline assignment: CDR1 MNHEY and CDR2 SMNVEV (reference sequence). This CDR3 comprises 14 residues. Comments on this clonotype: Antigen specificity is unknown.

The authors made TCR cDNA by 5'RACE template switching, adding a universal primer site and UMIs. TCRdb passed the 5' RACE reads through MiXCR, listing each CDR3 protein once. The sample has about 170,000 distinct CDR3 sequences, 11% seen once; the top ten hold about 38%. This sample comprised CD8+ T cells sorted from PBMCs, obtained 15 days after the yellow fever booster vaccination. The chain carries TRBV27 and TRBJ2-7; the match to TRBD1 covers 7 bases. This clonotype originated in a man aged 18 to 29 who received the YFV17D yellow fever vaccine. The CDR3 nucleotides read TGTGCCAGCAGTTCAGACAGGGATTGGGGCGAGCAGTACTTC. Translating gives CASSSDRDWGEQYF.